A single sample gave rise to the 8 T cell receptor beta chains below, sequenced in a study of neurological immune-mediated disorders. This sample's time point: technical triplicate 2. TCRdb reanalysed the 5' RACE reads using MiXCR and keeps one entry per CDR3 protein. The sample has roughly 61,000 distinct CDR3 sequences, around 24% seen once; the top ten hold less than 6%. Sequencing used PBMCs. Receptor source: a man aged 60 to 75 with HTLV-1-associated myelopathy (HAM/TSP).

This clonotype came up many times. The CDR3, as DNA: TGTGCCAGCGCGTCTACGCGGACAGGGATAAATTCACCCCTCCACTTT. Translating it yields CASASTRTGINSPLHF. The chain couples TRBV27 to TRBJ1-6; 8 bases agree with TRBD1. This CDR3 contains 16 residues. The germline gives CDR1 MNHEY, CDR2 SMNVEV (reference sequence). Germline trimming cut 8 bases from V and 7 bases from J; bases unmatched to any gene: 13.

This clonotype was picked up many times. This rearrangement joins TRBV20-1 to TRBJ2-2, with 7 bases lining up with TRBD1. V dropped 1 base and J dropped 6; count of bases not matched to a gene: 8. CDR1 is DFQATT and CDR2 is SNEGSKA in the germline V gene (reference sequence). The CDR3 has 15 residues. The CDR3, as DNA: TGCAGTGCTAGAGCGAAGGGGGCGGTCGCCGGGGAGCTGTTTTTT. Its protein is CSARAKGAVAGELFF.

Ten or more counts support this clonotype. The rearrangement uses TRBV20-1 and TRBJ2-3; D may be TRBD2 (5 bases). From germline, CDR1 is DFQATT and CDR2 SNEGSKA (reference sequence). This CDR3 is 15 amino acids long. Trimming left V 4 bases short and J 0 bases short, with 14 bases between. This CDR3 reads CSATHSSGSTDTQYF. CDR3 DNA sequence: TGCAGTGCTACCCACTCGAGCGGCAGCACAGATACGCAGTATTTT.

As to this clonotype: A read error may produce the germline difference seen at one junction end. This rearrangement joins TRBV9 to TRBJ2-1; the match to TRBD1 covers 8 bases. Per germline, CDR1 SGDLS and CDR2 YYNGEE. The CDR3 extends over 15 amino acids. Written as DNA, the CDR3 is TGTGCCAGCAGCTTGGGACAGGCTAATACCAATGAGCTGTTCTTC. This gives the protein CASSLGQANTNELFF.

This clonotype was picked up many times. The J gene is TRBJ2-1, the V gene TRBV27, with TRBD2 identical over 9 bases. The CDR3 is 16 residues long. Per germline, CDR1 MNHEY and CDR2 SMNVEV (reference sequence). Trimming cost V 2 bases and J 0 bases; bases outside gene matches: 2. CDR3 amino acids: CASSLGAGGSYNEQFF. In nucleotides, the CDR3 is TGTGCCAGCAGTTTAGGAGCGGGAGGCTCCTACAATGAGCAGTTCTTC.

This clonotype has ten or more counts. The rearrangement uses TRBV5-1 and TRBJ2-2; D may be TRBD2 (5 bases). The CDR3 is 13 amino acids. Trimming removed 5 bases at V and 5 bases at J, with 10 bases between. Germline CDR1 reads SGHRS; CDR2 reads YFSETQ. CDR3 sequence: CASRRVGTGELFF. CDR3 in DNA: TGCGCCAGCAGGAGGGTAGGGACCGGGGAGCTGTTTTTT.

This clonotype was seen repeatedly, ten times or more. The chain combines TRBV10-3 with TRBJ1-6; TRBD1 is a possible D gene (5 bases). CDR1 is ENHRY and CDR2 is SYGVKD in the germline V gene. The CDR3 is made up of 14 amino acids. With 4 bases removed from V and 4 bases from J, the gap between germline ends came to 8 bases. The CDR3 bases are TGTGCCATCAGTGTTGGGACTTATAATTCACCCCTCCACTTT. Protein: CAISVGTYNSPLHF.

This clonotype has ten or more counts. The chain links TRBV7-9 to TRBJ2-3; weak D call: TRBD2 (6 bases). V lost 4 bases and J lost 3, with 23 bases in between. The CDR3 runs to 18 residues. CDR1 and CDR2 from the germline V gene are SEHNR and FQNEAQ (reference sequence). The CDR3 DNA is TGTGCCAGCAGCTCCCTGCGGACCGGGACGGAGGGTACAGATACGCAGTATTTT. Translating gives CASSSLRTGTEGTDTQYF. Full variable domain (outside the CDR3, taken from reference TRBV7-9 and TRBJ2-3): DTGVSQNPRHKITKRGQNVTFRCDPISEHNRLYWYRQTLGQGPEFLTYFQNEAQLEKSRLLSDRFSAERPKGSFSTLEIQRTEQGDSAMYLCASSSLRTGTEGTDTQYFGPGTRLTVL.